This T cell receptor beta chain derives from a study of PD-L1 blockade in urothelial cancer. Study in general: The patients' atezolizumab therapy, 1,200 mg intravenously every 3 weeks, started at some point between 2014 and 2015. Bladder-origin urothelial cancer in males covered about 85% of the roughly 29 patients. Once treatment had started, blood was analyzed at 3 weeks (second dose) and again at 6 weeks.

Time point described: peripheral blood 6 weeks after treatment start. Some clones are missing from TCRdb's copy, which holds only in-frame ones; the method was immunoSEQ multiplex PCR. The sample holds 80,000 to 95,000 clones, 70% to 90% seen once. As regards this clone: Its antigen is still unknown.

V shed 0 bases and J shed 2 bases, with 11 bases lying between them. CDR3 size: 16 residues. Germline CDR1 and CDR2: SGHRS and YFSETQ. Study-wide findings and caveats: Survival was better when pretreatment blood TCR clonality fell below the median.

The sample was PBMCs, taken around atezolizumab (anti-PD-L1) treatment. The TCR sequence derives from a man in his 70s with urothelial cancer. This sequence joins TRBV5-1 and TRBJ2-2, with D possibly matching TRBD1 (5 bases). In DNA form, the CDR3 reads TGCGCCAGCAGCTTGGCCCCTCAGGGAAACACCGGGGAGCTGTTTTTT. Amino acids: CASSLAPQGNTGELFF.